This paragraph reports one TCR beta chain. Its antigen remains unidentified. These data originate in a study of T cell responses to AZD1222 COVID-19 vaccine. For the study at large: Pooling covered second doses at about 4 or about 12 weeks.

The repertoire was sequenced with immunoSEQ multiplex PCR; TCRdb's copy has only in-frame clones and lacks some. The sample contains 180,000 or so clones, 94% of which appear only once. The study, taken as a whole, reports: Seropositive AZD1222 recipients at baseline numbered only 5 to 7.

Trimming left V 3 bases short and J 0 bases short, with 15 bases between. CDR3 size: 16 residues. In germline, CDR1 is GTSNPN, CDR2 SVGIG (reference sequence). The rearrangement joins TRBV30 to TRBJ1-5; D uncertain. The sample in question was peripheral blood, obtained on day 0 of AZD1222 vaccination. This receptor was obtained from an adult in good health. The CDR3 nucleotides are TGTGCCTGGAGGAGGGAGGGTTTGAGTAGCAATCAGCCCCAGCATTTT. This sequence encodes CAWRREGLSSNQPQHF. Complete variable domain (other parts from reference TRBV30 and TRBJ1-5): SQTIHQWPATLVQPVGSPLSLECTVEGTSNPNLYWYRQAAGRGLQLLFYSVGIGQISSEVPQNLSASRPQDRQFILSSKKLLLSDSGFYLCAWRREGLSSNQPQHFGDGTRLSIL.